This section outlines one TCR beta chain sequence together with its context. Its matching antigen is unknown. In the authors' methods: Owing to the provision of junction-only sequences devoid of quality scores by immunoSEQ, filtering differed. Produced via immunoSEQ multiplex PCR; TCRdb's table is partial and in-frame only. V, J and clone size were drawn from that table, and D and trimming were deduced from the DNA. The top ten hold approximately 1.5% of the sample, which has about a million clones, roughly 70% seen once. This entry belongs to a study of shared clonotypes between healthy human individuals. Study outcomes and limitations: Exclusively blood specimens were collected; tissue repertoires likely differ.

The germline V gene has CDR1 MGHDK and CDR2 SYGVNS. The CDR3 is made up of 14 amino acids. Trimming removed 2 bases at V and 3 bases at J, with 10 bases between. The chain employs TRBV25-1 and TRBJ1-2, with no clear D. The TCR comes from a young man in good health. The sequenced material came from memory CD4+ T cells sorted from blood. Subset indicated: CD45RA-negative fraction. CDR3 in amino acids: CASSEKNRDYGYTF. CDR3 sequence (DNA): TGTGCCAGCAGTGAAAAGAACCGCGACTATGGCTACACCTTC.